These 18 T cell receptor beta chains were sequenced from one sample in a study of T cell responses to AZD1222 COVID-19 vaccine. Some clones are missing from TCRdb's copy, which holds only in-frame ones; the method was immunoSEQ multiplex PCR. Counted here are some 120,000 clones, less than 95% occurring once; the ten biggest clones make up approximately 5.9%. Sequencing used peripheral blood, obtained on day 0 of AZD1222 vaccination. Every receptor here comes from an adult in good health.

V and J are TRBV7-6 and TRBJ2-5; the D gene could be TRBD1 or TRBD2 (5 bases each). V was shortened by 3 bases and J by 4 bases, with 15 bases between the two germline ends. The CDR3 totals 15 residues. CDR1 is SGHVS and CDR2 is FNYEAQ in the germline V gene. The CDR3 region is CASSFSRGAGETQYF. The DNA of the CDR3 is TGTGCCAGCAGCTTTTCCAGAGGGGCCGGAGAGACCCAGTACTTC. Full variable domain (missing parts from reference TRBV7-6 and TRBJ2-5): GAGVSQSPRYKVTKRGQDVALRCDPISGHVSLYWYRQALGQGPEFLTYFNYEAQQDKSGLPNDRFSAERPEGSISTLTIQRTEQRDSAMYRCASSFSRGAGETQYFGPGTRLLVL.

This clone has only a few counts. J is TRBJ2-1 and V is TRBV4-1; D might be TRBD1 (5 bases). Germline CDR1 and CDR2: MGHRA and YSYEKL. The CDR3 is made up of 16 amino acids. Trimming left V 2 bases short and J 0 bases short, with 11 bases between. The CDR3 protein is CASSQLDILSYNEQFF. CDR3 sequence (DNA): TGCGCCAGCAGCCAATTGGACATCCTCTCCTACAATGAGCAGTTCTTC.

V usage is TRBV30 and J usage is TRBJ2-5; 9 positions match TRBD1. Germline V gives CDR1 GTSNPN, CDR2 SVGIG (reference sequence). CDR3 length: 16 amino acids. V gave up 1 base and J gave up 3 bases; unmatched junction bases: 9. CDR3: CAWSGTGTGIEETQYF. As DNA, the CDR3 is TGTGCCTGGAGTGGGACCGGGACAGGGATTGAAGAGACCCAGTACTTC.

This rearrangement joins TRBV11-2 to TRBJ1-2; no clear D. Germline V lookup: CDR1 SGHAT, CDR2 FQNNGV. This CDR3 has 15 amino acids. With 2 bases removed from V and 6 bases from J, the gap between germline ends came to 16 bases. Written as DNA, the CDR3 is TGTGCCAGCAGCTTACTAAACCCACAGAACGATGGCTACACCTTC. Protein product: CASSLLNPQNDGYTF. Using reference TRBV11-2 and TRBJ1-2 for the parts outside the CDR3, the full variable domain is EAGVAQSPRYKIIEKRQSVAFWCNPISGHATLYWYQQILGQGPKLLIQFQNNGVVDDSQLPKDRFSAERLKGVDSTLKIQPAKLEDSAVYLCASSLLNPQNDGYTFGSGTRLTVV.

V usage is TRBV5-1 and J usage is TRBJ2-5; D remains unclear. Germline V lookup: CDR1 SGHRS, CDR2 YFSETQ. The ends were cut back, 6 bases at V and 5 bases at J, with 29 bases in the middle. The CDR3 totals 18 residues. The chain's CDR3 is CASTLGSGRRMGLETQYF. For the CDR3, the DNA is TGCGCCAGCACTCTGGGGTCGGGCAGAAGAATGGGATTGGAGACCCAGTACTTC.

This chain uses TRBV5-1 with TRBJ2-2; a weak D match, TRBD1 (6 bases). CDR1 is SGHRS and CDR2 is YFSETQ in the germline V gene. The CDR3 is 13 amino acids. Trimming cost V 4 bases and J 5 bases, with 9 bases left between them. CDR3 bases: TGCGCCAGCAGCAATCAGGGGACCGGGGAGCTGTTTTTT. Translated, it gives CASSNQGTGELFF.

The rearrangement joins TRBV14 to TRBJ1-1; D remains ambiguous. V dropped 0 bases and J dropped 2 bases, with 13 bases sitting between them. The CDR3 spans 16 residues. Germline lookup yields CDR1 SGHDN and CDR2 FVKESK. CDR3 loop: CASSQDLLGYNTEAFF. The CDR3 coding sequence is TGTGCCAGCAGCCAAGATTTATTAGGCTATAACACTGAAGCTTTCTTT.

The genes are TRBV11-2 and TRBJ1-1, with D possibly TRBD1 on 5 matching bases. Germline CDR1 is SGHAT and CDR2 is FQNNGV. The CDR3 extends over 12 amino acids. The germline V and J ends were trimmed by 4 bases and 8 bases, with 11 bases remaining between them. Here the CDR3 reads CASSYGATEAFF. Written as DNA, the CDR3 is TGTGCCAGCAGCTACGGGGCAACGGAAGCTTTCTTT.

A remark on this clone: The junction does not match germline at one end; this may be a read error. The chain couples TRBV6-5 to TRBJ2-1, with TRBD2 matching over 7 bases. Germline V gene lookup returns CDR1 MNHEY and CDR2 SVGAGI. The CDR3 has 13 amino acids. CDR3 sequence reads: CASSYSGADEQFF. As DNA, the CDR3 is TGTGCCAGTAGTTACAGCGGGGCTGATGAGCAGTTCTTC.

The V and J genes are TRBV29-1 and TRBJ1-1, with TRBD1 identical over 7 bases. CDR1 and CDR2 from the germline V gene are SQVTM and ANQGSEA. The CDR3 runs 13 residues. V shed 7 bases and J 4 bases; nucleotides not matched to a gene: 9. CDR3 sequence reads: CSGSEGASTEAFF. The CDR3 bases are TGCAGCGGGTCAGAGGGGGCTAGCACTGAAGCTTTCTTT.

The CDR3 here is CSAEPQGPQHF. CDR3 nucleotides: TGCAGTGCTGAGCCCCAGGGGCCCCAGCATTTT. V and J are TRBV20-1 and TRBJ1-5; TRBD1 might be the D (5 bases). V lost 5 bases and J lost 9, with 11 bases in between. The CDR3 sequence is 11 residues long. Looked up from germline, CDR1 is DFQATT and CDR2 is SNEGSKA (reference sequence).

The chain has TRBV12-3 or TRBV12-4 and TRBJ2-5; the match to TRBD2 covers 7 bases. This CDR3 has 12 amino acids. Trimming took 10 bases from V and 3 from J; bases not matched to a gene: 5. CDR3 DNA sequence: TGTGCCACCGGGACTATAAAAGAGACCCAGTACTTC. It translates to CATGTIKETQYF.

This chain joins TRBV28 and TRBJ1-3; no clear D gene. V was clipped by 6 bases and J by 4 bases, with 7 bases between them. The CDR3 loop spans 12 amino acids. Germline CDR1 MDHEN, CDR2 SYDVKM. The CDR3 loop reads CASRPLGNTIYF. For the CDR3, the DNA is TGTGCCAGCAGACCCTTGGGAAACACCATATATTTT.

The chain has TRBV28 and TRBJ2-7; TRBD1 matches at 7 bases. Trimming at V came to 5 bases and at J to 2 bases, leaving 9 bases not matched to a gene. Germline values: CDR1 MDHEN, CDR2 SYDVKM. The CDR3 runs 15 residues. CDR3 sequence reads: CASSGLEQGPYEQYF. CDR3 coding DNA: TGTGCCAGCAGTGGCCTGGAACAGGGGCCCTACGAGCAGTACTTC. The full variable domain, completed using reference TRBV28 and TRBJ2-7, is DVKVTQSSRYLVKRTGEKVFLECVQDMDHENMFWYRQDPGLGLRLIYFSYDVKMKEKGDIPEGYSVSREKKERFSLILESASTNQTSMYLCASSGLEQGPYEQYFGPGTRLTVT.

J is TRBJ2-7 and V is TRBV27, with 9 bases identical to TRBD1. This CDR3 comprises 13 residues. The trim removed 4 bases at V and 4 bases at J, leaving 2 bases unmatched. Germline assignment: CDR1 MNHEY and CDR2 SMNVEV (reference sequence). The CDR3 region has the DNA TGTGCCAGCAGTTGGGGACAGGGTTACGAGCAGTACTTC. The encoded protein is CASSWGQGYEQYF.

The V and J genes are TRBV5-6 and TRBJ1-2; tentative D call: TRBD1 (5 bases). The V gene lost 3 bases and the J gene lost 2 bases, with 17 bases spanning the gap. This CDR3 has 16 amino acids. CDR1 and CDR2 (germline): SGHDT, YYEEEE. This chain's CDR3 is CASSSRILAGNYGYTF. The CDR3 DNA reads TGTGCCAGCAGCTCCCGAATCTTGGCAGGGAACTATGGCTACACCTTC.

This chain joins TRBV5-8 and TRBJ2-6; 7 nucleotides agree with TRBD2. Germline values: CDR1 SGHTS, CDR2 YDEGEE. Losses at the gene ends were 1 base for V and 2 bases for J; bases not matched to a gene: 6. The CDR3 is 17 amino acids. The CDR3 sequence is CASSLREGRAGANVLTF. Written as DNA, the CDR3 is TGTGCCAGCAGCTTGAGGGAGGGCAGGGCTGGGGCCAACGTCCTGACTTTC.

J is TRBJ2-1 and V is TRBV19; D is ambiguous. The CDR3 totals 11 residues. V gave up 8 bases and J gave up 6 bases, with 8 bases separating them. Germline CDR1 LNHDA, CDR2 SQIVND (reference sequence). CDR3 DNA: TGTGCCAGTTCGGGCGGCAATGAGCAGTTCTTC. The encoded protein is CASSGGNEQFF.